The source of this TCR beta chain is a study of blood T cell repertoires in COVID-19. Study overall: Sample material is recorded as cDNA or gDNA derived from T cells, B-cell-depleted T cells, or PBMCs.

V lost 4 bases, J lost 0 bases, and 11 bases lay in between. The length of the CDR3 is 15 residues. The germline CDR1 and CDR2 sequences are SGHRS and YFSETQ. Per the study methods: Amplification from reference gene primers served as the basis for estimated nucleated cell counts. TCRdb's table, derived via immunoSEQ multiplex PCR, lists solely in-frame clones and lacks some. The DNA gave D and trimming, while V, J and clone size come from that table. The table has around 95,000 clones, more than 85% seen once; the top ten hold around 2.1%. This receptor was identified in a man aged 50 to 59 with active COVID-19. This sequence joins TRBV5-1 and TRBJ1-3; a possible D gene is TRBD1 (5 bases). Material for sequencing was peripheral blood. CDR3 residues: CASSPTTGSGNTIYF. In DNA form, the CDR3 reads TGCGCCAGCAGCCCAACCACAGGCTCTGGAAACACCATATATTTT.